The 2 T cell receptor beta chains given below trace back to one sample, sequenced in a study of T cells after yellow fever vaccination. TCRdb re-called the 5' RACE reads through MiXCR, storing one row per CDR3 protein. The sample consists of more than 300,000 distinct CDR3 sequences, about 10% of them appearing once. The sequences come from CD4+ T cells sorted from PBMCs, collected 45 days after the yellow fever booster vaccination. The origin of the receptors is a man in his late teens or twenties who received the YFV17D yellow fever vaccine.

This clonotype appeared a few times. V gene TRBV7-9 combines with J gene TRBJ2-3, with 9 bases that match TRBD2. The ends lost 4 bases at V and 0 bases at J; junction bases unmatched: 8. The CDR3 runs 17 residues. CDR1 and CDR2 (germline): SEHNR, FQNEAQ (reference sequence). The CDR3 loop is CASSSARLAASTDTQYF. CDR3 nucleotides: TGTGCCAGCAGCTCCGCCCGACTAGCGGCTAGCACAGATACGCAGTATTTT.

This clonotype appeared a few times. CDR3 DNA: TGTGCCAGCAGTCCCGGGGGGGCAGCCTACGAGCAGTACTTC. Protein product: CASSPGGAAYEQYF. This chain links TRBV5-5 with TRBJ2-7; 8 bases match TRBD2. The CDR3 extends over 14 amino acids. With V trimmed by 5 bases and J by 2 bases, 6 bases remained unmatched. The germline V gene encodes CDR1 SGHKS and CDR2 YYEKEE (reference sequence).